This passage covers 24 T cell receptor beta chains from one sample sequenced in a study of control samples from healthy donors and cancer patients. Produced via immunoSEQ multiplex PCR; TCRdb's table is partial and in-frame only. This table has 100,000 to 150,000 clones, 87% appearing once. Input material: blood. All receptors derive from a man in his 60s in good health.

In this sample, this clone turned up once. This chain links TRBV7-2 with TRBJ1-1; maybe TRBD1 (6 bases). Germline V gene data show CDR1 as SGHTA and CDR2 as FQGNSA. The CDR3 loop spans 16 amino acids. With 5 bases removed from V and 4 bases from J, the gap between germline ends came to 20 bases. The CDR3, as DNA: TGTGCCAGCAGCCTTGGGATCACAGGGATGGGCACTGAAGCTTTCTTT. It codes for CASSLGITGMGTEAFF.

This chain's CDR3 is CASSSYGLQGSGANVLTF. The CDR3 nucleotides read TGTGCCAGCAGCTCCTATGGCCTCCAGGGGTCCGGGGCCAACGTCCTGACTTTC. This chain joins TRBV7-9 and TRBJ2-6; tentatively, D is TRBD1 (6 bases). CDR3 size: 18 residues. Trimming took off 4 bases at V and 4 bases at J, with 20 bases between the two ends. From germline, CDR1 is SEHNR and CDR2 FQNEAQ (reference sequence).

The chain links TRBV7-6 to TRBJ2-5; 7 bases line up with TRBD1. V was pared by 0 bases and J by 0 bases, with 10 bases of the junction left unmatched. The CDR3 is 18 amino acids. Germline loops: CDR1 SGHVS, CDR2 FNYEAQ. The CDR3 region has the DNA TGTGCCAGCAGCTTAGCGCTCTCGGGACAGCGATACCAAGAGACCCAGTACTTC. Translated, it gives CASSLALSGQRYQETQYF. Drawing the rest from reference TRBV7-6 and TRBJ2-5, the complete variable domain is GAGVSQSPRYKVTKRGQDVALRCDPISGHVSLYWYRQALGQGPEFLTYFNYEAQQDKSGLPNDRFSAERPEGSISTLTIQRTEQRDSAMYRCASSLALSGQRYQETQYFGPGTRLLVL.

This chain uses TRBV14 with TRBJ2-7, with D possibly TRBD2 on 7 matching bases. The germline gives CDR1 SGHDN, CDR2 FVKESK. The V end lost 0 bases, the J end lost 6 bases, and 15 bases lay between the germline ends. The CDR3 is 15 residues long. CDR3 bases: TGTGCCAGCAGCCAAGATCACGGGGGGCCACGCGAGCAGTACTTC. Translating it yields CASSQDHGGPREQYF.

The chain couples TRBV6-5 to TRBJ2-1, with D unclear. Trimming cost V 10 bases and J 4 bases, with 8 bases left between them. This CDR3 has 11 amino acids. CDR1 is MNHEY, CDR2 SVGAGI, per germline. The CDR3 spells CATTPYNEQFF. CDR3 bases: TGTGCCACCACCCCATACAATGAGCAGTTCTTC.

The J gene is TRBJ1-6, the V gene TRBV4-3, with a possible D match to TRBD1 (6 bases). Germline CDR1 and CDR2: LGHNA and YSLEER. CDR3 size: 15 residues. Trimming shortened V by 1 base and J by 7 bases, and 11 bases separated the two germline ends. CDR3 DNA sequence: TGCGCCAGCAGCCAAGCGCAGGGGAGGAATTCACCCCTCCACTTT. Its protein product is CASSQAQGRNSPLHF.

The CDR3, as DNA: TGCGCCAGCAGTGAGTCAAAAAGGCGACAGGGAGCCTCCAATGAGCAGTTCTTC. It codes for CASSESKRRQGASNEQFF. The genes are TRBV10-2 and TRBJ2-1; 7 bases are shared with TRBD1. CDR1 is WSHSY, CDR2 SAAADI, per germline. The CDR3 spans 18 residues. V lost 0 bases to trimming and J lost 6 bases; unmatched junction nucleotides: 14.

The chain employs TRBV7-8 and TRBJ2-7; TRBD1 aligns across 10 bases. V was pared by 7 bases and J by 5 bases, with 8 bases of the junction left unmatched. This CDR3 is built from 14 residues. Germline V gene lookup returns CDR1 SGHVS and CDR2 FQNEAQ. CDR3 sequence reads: CASIPGQGYHEQYF. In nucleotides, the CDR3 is TGTGCCAGCATCCCGGGACAGGGGTACCACGAGCAGTACTTC.

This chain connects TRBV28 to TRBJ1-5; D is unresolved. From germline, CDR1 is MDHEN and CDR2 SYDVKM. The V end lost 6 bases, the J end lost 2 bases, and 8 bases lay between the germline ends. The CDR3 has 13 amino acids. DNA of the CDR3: TGTGCCAGCAGCCGTATTCGCAATCAGCCCCAGCATTTT. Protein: CASSRIRNQPQHF.

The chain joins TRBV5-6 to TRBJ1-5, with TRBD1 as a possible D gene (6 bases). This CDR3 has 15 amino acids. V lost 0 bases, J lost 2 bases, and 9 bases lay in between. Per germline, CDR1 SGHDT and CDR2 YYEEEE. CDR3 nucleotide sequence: TGTGCCAGCAGCTTGGCCGGGGGCGGCAATCAGCCCCAGCATTTT. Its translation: CASSLAGGGNQPQHF.

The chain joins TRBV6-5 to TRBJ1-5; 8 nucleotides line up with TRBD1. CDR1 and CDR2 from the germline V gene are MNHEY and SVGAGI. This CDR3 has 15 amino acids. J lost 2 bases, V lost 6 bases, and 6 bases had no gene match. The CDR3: CASSALDRGNQPQHF. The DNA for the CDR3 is TGTGCCAGCAGCGCTCTGGACAGGGGCAATCAGCCCCAGCATTTT.

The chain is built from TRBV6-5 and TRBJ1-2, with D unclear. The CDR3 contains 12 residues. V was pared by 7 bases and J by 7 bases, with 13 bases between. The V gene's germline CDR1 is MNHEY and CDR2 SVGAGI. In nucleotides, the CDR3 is TGTGCCAGCACCAGCTGGATGGTTGGCTACACCTTC. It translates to CASTSWMVGYTF.

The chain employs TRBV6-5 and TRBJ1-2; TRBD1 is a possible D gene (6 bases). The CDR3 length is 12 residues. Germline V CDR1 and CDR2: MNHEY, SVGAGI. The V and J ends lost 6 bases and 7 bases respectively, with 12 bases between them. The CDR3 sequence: CASSRDIPGYTF. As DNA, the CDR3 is TGTGCCAGCAGCCGGGACATCCCTGGCTACACCTTC.

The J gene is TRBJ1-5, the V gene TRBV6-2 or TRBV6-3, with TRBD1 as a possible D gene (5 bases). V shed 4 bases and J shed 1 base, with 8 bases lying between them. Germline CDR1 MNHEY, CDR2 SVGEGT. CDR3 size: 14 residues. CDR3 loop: CASSWGVSNQPQHF. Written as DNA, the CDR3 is TGTGCCAGCAGTTGGGGGGTAAGCAATCAGCCCCAGCATTTT.

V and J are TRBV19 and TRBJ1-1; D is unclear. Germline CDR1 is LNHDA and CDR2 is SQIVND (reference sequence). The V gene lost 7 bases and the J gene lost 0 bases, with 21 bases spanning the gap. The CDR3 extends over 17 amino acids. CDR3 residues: CASKKEGIGPLNTEAFF. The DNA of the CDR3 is TGTGCCAGTAAGAAAGAGGGTATCGGTCCGCTGAACACTGAAGCTTTCTTT.

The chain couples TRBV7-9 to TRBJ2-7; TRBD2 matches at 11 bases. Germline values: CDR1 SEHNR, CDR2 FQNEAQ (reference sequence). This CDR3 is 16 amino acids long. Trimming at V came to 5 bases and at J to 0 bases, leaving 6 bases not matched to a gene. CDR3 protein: CASSPSGGISSYEQYF. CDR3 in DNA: TGTGCCAGCAGCCCTAGCGGGGGGATTAGCTCCTACGAGCAGTACTTC. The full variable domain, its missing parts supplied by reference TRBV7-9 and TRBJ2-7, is DTGVSQNPRHKITKRGQNVTFRCDPISEHNRLYWYRQTLGQGPEFLTYFQNEAQLEKSRLLSDRFSAERPKGSFSTLEIQRTEQGDSAMYLCASSPSGGISSYEQYFGPGTRLTVT.

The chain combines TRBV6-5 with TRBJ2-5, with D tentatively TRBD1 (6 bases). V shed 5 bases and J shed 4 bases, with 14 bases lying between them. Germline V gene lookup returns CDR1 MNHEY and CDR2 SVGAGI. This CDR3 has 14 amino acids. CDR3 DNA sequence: TGTGCCAGCAGTCAACCCGGGACAAGAGAGACCCAGTACTTC. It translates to CASSQPGTRETQYF.

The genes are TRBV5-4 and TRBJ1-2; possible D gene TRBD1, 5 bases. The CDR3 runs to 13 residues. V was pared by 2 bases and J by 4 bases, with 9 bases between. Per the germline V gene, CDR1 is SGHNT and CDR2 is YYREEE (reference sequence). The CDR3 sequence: CASSFRGTYGYTF. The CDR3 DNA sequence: TGTGCCAGCAGCTTTCGGGGCACCTATGGCTACACCTTC. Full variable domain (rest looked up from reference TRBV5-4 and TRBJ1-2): ETGVTQSPTHLIKTRGQQVTLRCSSQSGHNTVSWYQQALGQGPQFIFQYYREEENGRGNFPPRFSGLQFPNYSSELNVNALELDDSALYLCASSFRGTYGYTFGSGTRLTVV.

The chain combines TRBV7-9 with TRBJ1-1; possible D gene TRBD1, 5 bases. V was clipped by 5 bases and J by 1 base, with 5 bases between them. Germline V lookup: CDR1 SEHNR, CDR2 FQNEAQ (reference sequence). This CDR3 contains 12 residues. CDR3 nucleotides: TGTGCCAGCAGCAGGGGGAACACTGAAGCTTTCTTT. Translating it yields CASSRGNTEAFF.

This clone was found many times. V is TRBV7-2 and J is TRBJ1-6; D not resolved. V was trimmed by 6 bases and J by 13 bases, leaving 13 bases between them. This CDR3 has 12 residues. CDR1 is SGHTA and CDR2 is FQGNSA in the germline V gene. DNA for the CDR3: TGTGCCAGCAGGTCTGAGGGTGGCCCCCTCCACTTT. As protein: CASRSEGGPLHF.

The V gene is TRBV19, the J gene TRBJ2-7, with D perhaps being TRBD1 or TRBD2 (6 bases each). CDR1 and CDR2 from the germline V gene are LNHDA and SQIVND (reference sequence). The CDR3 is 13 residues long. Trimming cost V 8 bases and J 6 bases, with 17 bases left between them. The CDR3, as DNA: TGTGCCAGTGGGGTTATGGGGGGCCTCGAGCAGTACTTC. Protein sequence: CASGVMGGLEQYF.

CDR3 nucleotide sequence: TGTGCCAGCAAGAGCGGGGTTGGAGATACGCAGTATTTT. Protein sequence: CASKSGVGDTQYF. The chain joins TRBV2 to TRBJ2-3, with 7 nucleotides matching TRBD2. Trimming at V came to 7 bases and at J to 5 bases, leaving 6 bases not matched to a gene. Germline V lookup: CDR1 SNHLY, CDR2 FYNNEI. This CDR3 contains 13 residues.

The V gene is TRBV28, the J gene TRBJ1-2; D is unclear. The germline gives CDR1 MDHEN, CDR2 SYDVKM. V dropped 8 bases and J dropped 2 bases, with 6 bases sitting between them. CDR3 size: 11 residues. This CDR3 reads CASHYNYGYTF. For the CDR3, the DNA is TGTGCCAGCCATTACAACTATGGCTACACCTTC.

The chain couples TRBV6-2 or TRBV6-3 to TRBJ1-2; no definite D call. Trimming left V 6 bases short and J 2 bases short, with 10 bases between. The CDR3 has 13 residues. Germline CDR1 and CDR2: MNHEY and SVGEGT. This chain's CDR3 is CASSPEGNYGYTF. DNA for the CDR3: TGTGCCAGCAGCCCCGAAGGCAACTATGGCTACACCTTC.